The rows below give T cell receptor beta chains drawn from one sample of a study of cytomegalovirus exposure and HLA in healthy donors. Produced via immunoSEQ multiplex PCR; TCRdb's table is partial and in-frame only. The top ten clones hold 5% to 6% of a sample with about 240,000 clones, 82% of them seen once. Input material: PBMCs. The origin of the receptors is a woman between 40 and 50 years old in good health and CMV-seropositive. Each CDR3 is given with its conserved first and last residue.

J: TRBJ2-2; V: TRBV7-6; CDR3: CASSPRLRTNTGELFF
J: .; V: TRBV5-1; CDR3: CASSPGTGGLEQYF
J: TRBJ2-5; V: TRBV27; CDR3: CASSRYLGGPRETQYF
J: TRBJ1-5; V: TRBV19; CDR3: CATKTGTGGSGNQPQHF
J: TRBJ2-3; V: TRBV11-1; CDR3: CASSPVSLGTDTQYF
J: TRBJ2-7; V: TRBV10-1; CDR3: CASSEAVSYEQYF
J: TRBJ1-4; V: TRBV7-9; CDR3: CSSSSEGLLGEKLFF
J: TRBJ2-3; V: TRBV7-8; CDR3: CASIDAGIGTDTQYF
J: TRBJ1-4; V: TRBV15; CDR3: CATSRQGAGEKLFF
J: TRBJ1-1; V: TRBV4-1; CDR3: CASSQDGGRYTEAFF
J: TRBJ2-3; V: TRBV4-2; CDR3: CASSPEAQGPDTQYF
J: TRBJ2-7; V: TRBV19; CDR3: CASSRGLYEQYF
J: TRBJ1-1; V: TRBV7-2; CDR3: CASSRFSTGLRNTEAFF
J: TRBJ2-7; V: TRBV11-2; CDR3: CASSKTGQGAFEQYF
J: TRBJ1-5; V: TRBV6-5; CDR3: CASSWTDSNQPQHF
J: TRBJ1-2; V: TRBV6-6; CDR3: CASSYFGTGDNYGYTF